This T cell receptor beta chain stems from a study of T cell responses to AZD1222 COVID-19 vaccine. Germline V gene data show CDR1 as SGHTA and CDR2 as FQGNSA. The CDR3 contains 16 residues. The V and J ends lost 0 bases and 2 bases, in that order; junction bases with no gene match: 7. Profiling relied on immunoSEQ multiplex PCR, and the TCRdb table lists in-frame clones only, not all of them. This table holds some 150,000 clones, under 95% found once. This receptor was identified in an adult in good health. The sample consisted of peripheral blood, taken on day 0 of MenACWY control vaccination. The V and J genes are TRBV7-2 and TRBJ2-7, with 7 bases identical to TRBD2. The CDR3 loop is CASSLALGGGTYEQYF. The CDR3 DNA is TGTGCCAGCAGCTTAGCGCTGGGGGGGGGTACCTACGAGCAGTACTTC.